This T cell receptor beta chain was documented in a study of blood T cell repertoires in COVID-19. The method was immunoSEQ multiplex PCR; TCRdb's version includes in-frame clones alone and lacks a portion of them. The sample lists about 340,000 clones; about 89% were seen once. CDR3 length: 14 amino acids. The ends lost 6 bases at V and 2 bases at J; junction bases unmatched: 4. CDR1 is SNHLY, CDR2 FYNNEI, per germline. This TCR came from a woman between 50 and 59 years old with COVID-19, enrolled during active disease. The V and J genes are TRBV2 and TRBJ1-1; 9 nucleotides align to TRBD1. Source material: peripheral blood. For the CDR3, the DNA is TGTGCCAGCAGCCCGGGACAGGGTAACACTGAAGCTTTCTTT. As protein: CASSPGQGNTEAFF.